This T cell receptor (beta chain) was retrieved from a study of identical twins' blood T cells. All three twin pairs grew up together with likely shared infections and vaccines. TCR cDNA libraries were made from RNA using a previously described, modified protocol. Each CDR3 protein gets one entry after TCRdb re-called the 5' RACE reads with MiXCR. The table has 300,000 to 450,000 distinct CDR3 sequences, more than 25% seen once. Germline-derived CDR1 and CDR2 are SQVTM and ANQGSEA. The trim removed 8 bases at V and 2 bases at J, leaving 9 bases unmatched. CDR3 size: 14 residues. This clonotype was sampled from a woman aged 18 to 49 in good health. The gene calls are TRBV29-1 and TRBJ2-3, with 8 bases matching TRBD2. Sequencing used PBMCs. CDR3 nucleotide sequence: TGCAGCTCCGCGGGGGGCCCCTACACAGATACGCAGTATTTT. Its protein product is CSSAGGPYTDTQYF.